This entry is about one T cell receptor (beta chain). Original handling: Estimated nucleated cell counts came from reference gene primer amplification. Assay: immunoSEQ multiplex PCR; the TCRdb copy retains only in-frame clones and omits some. V and J calls and clone size come straight from that table; D and trimming were deduced from the DNA. This table holds some 140,000 clones, 65% to 90% found once. The CDR3 contains 16 residues. The germline V gene has CDR1 MNHEY and CDR2 SVGEGT. The germline V and J ends were trimmed by 4 bases and 2 bases, with 15 bases remaining between them. The sample belongs to a study of blood T cell repertoires in COVID-19. Overall study: Samples of COVID-19 (acute and convalescent) were obtained from the United States, Italy and Spain. Sources were T cells, B-cell-depleted T cells, or PBMCs; the material itself was cDNA or gDNA.

The sample was peripheral blood. This sequence was found in a woman in her sixties with active or convalescent COVID-19. This rearrangement joins TRBV6-2 or TRBV6-3 to TRBJ1-5; perhaps TRBD1 as D (5 bases). The CDR3 DNA reads as TGTGCCAGCAGTTGGAATAGGCAGGGTGGCAATCAGCCCCAGCATTTT. Amino acids: CASSWNRQGGNQPQHF.